This T cell receptor beta chain is from a study of vaccination effects on CD4 cells after COVID-19. Turning to the study itself: Following the second dose by a median of 72 days, the post-vaccine samples were obtained.

Only in-frame clones appear in the TCRdb table, and some are missing; sequencing was by immunoSEQ multiplex PCR. Of some 14,000 clones detected, about 75% appear once; the ten largest clones hold more than 20%. Expansion of antigen-specific CD4+ T cells with viral peptide pools was carried out by the ViraFEST assay before sequencing. Upon completion of about eleven days in culture, CD4+ T cells were isolated. Two doses of either BNT162b2 or mRNA-1273 were given to each participant. Prior SARS-CoV-2 infection was absent in the vaccine recipients, as shown by negative nucleocapsid antibodies. V shed 0 bases and J shed 3 bases, with 6 bases lying between them. Germline lookup yields CDR1 LGHNA and CDR2 YNFKEQ. This CDR3 comprises 13 residues. On this clone itself: What it binds is unknown.

Notes on the study in general: The study found marked clonal contraction of infection- and vaccine-induced clones late after vaccination.

This TCR was sampled from a human donor who received a COVID-19 vaccine. This sequence joins TRBV4-2 and TRBJ2-7; no definite D call. Sequenced here: CD4+ T cells from PBMCs cultured with HCoV-NL63 spike peptides, sampled after COVID-19 vaccination. Here the CDR3 reads CASSQEAVYEQYF. The CDR3 DNA follows: TGTGCCAGCAGCCAAGAGGCAGTCTACGAGCAGTACTTC.